This T cell receptor (beta chain) was retrieved from a study of shared clonotypes between healthy human individuals. Overall study: Each donor had three CD4 naive, three CD4 memory, two CD8 naive and one CD8 memory plate. The study's findings and limits: Generation probability values for non-shared clonotypes were lower than those for clonotypes shared by all four donors. A limitation of the genetic and exposure-history diversity represented arose from few donors.

The germline gives CDR1 WSHSY, CDR2 SAAADI. The V and J ends lost 8 bases and 2 bases respectively, with 22 bases between them. The CDR3 runs 16 residues. As for this clone: Antigen unknown.

Profiling relied on immunoSEQ multiplex PCR, and the TCRdb table lists in-frame clones only, not all of them. The sample shows some 2 million clones, 90% to 95% of them seen only once. The TCR sequence derives from a man between 18 and 29 years old in good health. V gene TRBV10-2 combines with J gene TRBJ2-7, with D uncertain. The sequencing sample was made of naive CD4+ T cells sorted from blood. The subset: CD45RA+ positively selected. CDR3 loop: CASRAMANSLTYEQYF. For the CDR3, the DNA is TGCGCCAGCCGCGCGATGGCAAACTCTCTCACCTACGAGCAGTACTTC.